The 26 T cell receptor beta chains below were found in one sample sequenced in a study of CD8 T cells in ankylosing spondylitis (dated by TCRdb to the late 2010s). The paper as a whole reports these results and caveats: A TCR beta motif made up of about eight highly homologous amino acid variants appeared to be characteristic of blood from ankylosing spondylitis patients.

No antigens are known for them. The library relied on 5' RACE. The data were produced on an Illumina HiSeq 2500. TCRdb ran its own pipeline on the public reads, namely fastp trimming at Q25 and MiXCR clone calling, and kept in-frame beta chains. Each record represents a unique CDR3 protein, reported with the most common genes and DNA among its rows. This sample has about 480,000 distinct CDR3 sequences in its table, and 17% of those were observed once. Jointly, the top ten make up 1% of the sample. Sequenced material: blood, either unsorted or a sorted T cell fraction (not recorded which). Every receptor here comes from a male donor with ankylosing spondylitis.

There are many counts of this clonotype. This chain joins TRBV5-1 and TRBJ2-3, with D unclear. This CDR3 region has 14 residues. CDR1 is SGHRS, CDR2 YFSETQ, per germline. V gave up 0 bases and J gave up 2 bases, with 7 bases separating them. This CDR3 reads CASSLVDSTDTQYF. In DNA, the CDR3 is TGCGCCAGCAGCTTGGTTGACTCCACAGATACGCAGTATTTT.

The chain combines TRBV3-1 with TRBJ2-1; D gene uncertain. V was clipped by 3 bases and J by 2 bases, with 8 bases between them. Germline V lookup: CDR1 LGHDT, CDR2 YNNKEL (reference sequence). This CDR3 has 14 residues. CDR3 bases: TGTGCCAGCAGCCATGAGTCCCCCTACAATGAGCAGTTCTTC. Translating it yields CASSHESPYNEQFF.

The chain is built from TRBV20-1 and TRBJ2-1; D remains ambiguous. Germline lookup yields CDR1 DFQATT and CDR2 SNEGSKA (reference sequence). Trimming shortened V by 0 bases and J by 11 bases, and 8 bases separated the two germline ends. CDR3 length equals 11 residues. The CDR3 here is CSARDDQKQFF. CDR3 nucleotide sequence: TGCAGTGCTAGAGATGACCAGAAGCAGTTCTTC.

This chain connects TRBV20-1 to TRBJ1-1; possibly TRBD1 for D (5 bases). Germline V gives CDR1 DFQATT, CDR2 SNEGSKA (reference sequence). Between the trimmed V and J ends, which lost 3 bases and 0 bases, there was a span of 14 bases. CDR3 length: 15 residues. CDR3 region: CSARGSGKMNTEAFF. The CDR3 DNA reads as TGCAGTGCTAGGGGCTCAGGGAAAATGAACACTGAAGCTTTCTTT.

This clonotype was counted a few times. The V gene is TRBV7-8, the J gene TRBJ1-2; D may be TRBD1 (5 bases). CDR1 and CDR2 from the germline V gene are SGHVS and FQNEAQ. Trimming stripped 5 bases from V and 0 bases from J, with 19 bases between. This CDR3 is 17 amino acids long. This CDR3 is CASSKTGTGGANYGYTF. The CDR3 region has the DNA TGTGCCAGCAGCAAGACCGGGACGGGAGGAGCTAACTATGGCTACACCTTC.

This clonotype was seen only a few times. CDR3 in amino acids: CASSYSWGQTNTGELFF. The DNA for the CDR3 is TGTGCCAGCAGTTACTCTTGGGGACAGACGAACACCGGGGAGCTGTTTTTT. J is TRBJ2-2 and V is TRBV6-2 or TRBV6-3; 7 nucleotides match TRBD1. The length of the CDR3 is 17 residues. Germline-derived CDR1 and CDR2 are MNHEY and SVGEGT. Germline trimming cut 0 bases from V and 0 bases from J; bases unmatched to any gene: 4.

In this sample, this clonotype turned up a few times. The gene calls are TRBV20-1 and TRBJ2-3, with TRBD2 identical over 9 bases. Germline V gives CDR1 DFQATT, CDR2 SNEGSKA (reference sequence). V lost 2 bases to trimming and J lost 7 bases; unmatched junction nucleotides: 7. The CDR3 is made up of 14 amino acids. The CDR3 nucleotides read TGCAGTGCTAGACTTCTAGCGGGACGCAATACGCAGTATTTT. Translating it yields CSARLLAGRNTQYF.

This clonotype has a handful of counts. The J gene is TRBJ1-5, the V gene TRBV18; a possible D gene is TRBD1 (6 bases). In germline, CDR1 is KGHSH, CDR2 LQKENI. V gave up 3 bases and J gave up 8 bases, with 14 bases separating them. The CDR3 loop spans 14 amino acids. CDR3: CASSPSGAGKPQHF. The CDR3 DNA is TGTGCCAGCTCACCGTCGGGGGCGGGAAAGCCCCAGCATTTT.

This clonotype was found a few times. This chain connects TRBV2 to TRBJ2-3; D not resolved. CDR1 and CDR2 from the germline V gene are SNHLY and FYNNEI. Trimming took off 6 bases at V and 2 bases at J, with 9 bases between the two ends. CDR3 length equals 13 residues. CDR3 sequence (DNA): TGTGCCAGCAGCCGGACCTACACAGATACGCAGTATTTT. This gives the protein CASSRTYTDTQYF.

Regarding this clonotype: A much larger clonotype is one base distant, so this may be a read error. It is likely a read error, because the conserved phenylalanine at the end of the CDR3 is missing. The chain combines TRBV20-1 with TRBJ2-3; D is possibly TRBD1 (6 bases). Per germline, CDR1 DFQATT and CDR2 SNEGSKA (reference sequence). CDR3 length equals 13 residues. The ends were cut back, 5 bases at V and 5 bases at J, with 14 bases in the middle. CDR3 coding DNA: TGCAGTGCTTTCCTTGGGGGCGGAGATACGCAGTATTAT. It translates to CSAFLGGGDTQYY.

The chain combines TRBV20-1 with TRBJ2-7; 7 positions agree with TRBD1. The CDR3 covers 15 residues. Germline V gene sequence: CDR1 DFQATT, CDR2 SNEGSKA (reference sequence). Trimming cost V 6 bases and J 6 bases; bases outside gene matches: 17. CDR3 sequence: CSARPVDRDTCEQYF. Written as DNA, the CDR3 is TGCAGTGCCAGACCGGTTGACAGGGATACCTGCGAGCAGTACTTC.

This chain joins TRBV6-1 and TRBJ2-7, with D tentatively TRBD2 (7 bases). From germline, CDR1 is MNHNS and CDR2 SASEGT. Trimming removed 10 bases at V and 1 base at J, with 14 bases between. This CDR3 contains 13 residues. The CDR3 reads CATRRGGSYEQYF. The CDR3 DNA sequence: TGTGCCACCAGGAGGGGGGGATCCTACGAGCAGTACTTC.

This clonotype turned up a few times. CDR3 region: CASSFSEQYYGYTF. The CDR3 region has the DNA TGTGCCAGCAGCTTCTCGGAGCAGTACTATGGCTACACCTTC. The genes are TRBV11-2 and TRBJ1-2; D is unclear. The germline V gene encodes CDR1 SGHAT and CDR2 FQNNGV. Trimming shortened V by 3 bases and J by 3 bases, and 11 bases separated the two germline ends. CDR3 length: 14 residues.

This clonotype was counted at least ten times. The chain joins TRBV12-3 or TRBV12-4 to TRBJ1-2, with 8 nucleotides matching TRBD1. J lost 7 bases, V lost 7 bases, and 8 bases had no gene match. The CDR3 runs 13 residues. CDR3 in DNA: TGTGCCAGCAAAATCCAGGGGGCGCGTGGCTACACCTTC. Protein product: CASKIQGARGYTF.

This clonotype has a handful of counts. CDR3 sequence: CASSLTAQPQHF. In DNA form, the CDR3 reads TGTGCCAGCAGTTTGACAGCTCAGCCCCAGCATTTT. V is TRBV28 and J is TRBJ1-5; D may be TRBD1 (5 bases). CDR3 length equals 12 residues. V lost 3 bases and J 6 bases, leaving 6 bases between the germline ends. Germline CDR1 and CDR2: MDHEN and SYDVKM. The full variable domain, completed using reference TRBV28 and TRBJ1-5, is DVKVTQSSRYLVKRTGEKVFLECVQDMDHENMFWYRQDPGLGLRLIYFSYDVKMKEKGDIPEGYSVSREKKERFSLILESASTNQTSMYLCASSLTAQPQHFGDGTRLSIL.

The chain is built from TRBV11-1 and TRBJ1-1; TRBD1 agrees at 7 bases. CDR3 length equals 21 residues. After removal of 5 bases from V and 0 bases from J, the junction contained 24 bases not matched to a gene. CDR1 and CDR2 from the germline V gene are SGHAT and FQDESV (reference sequence). The CDR3 nucleotides read TGTGCCAGCAGCAGGATACCCAGAGACAGGGAAGGCTCATATCTGAACACTGAAGCTTTCTTT. Protein: CASSRIPRDREGSYLNTEAFF.

This clonotype was counted a few times. V is TRBV12-3 or TRBV12-4 and J is TRBJ1-5; D gene ambiguous. The CDR3 is made up of 13 amino acids. Trimming removed 6 bases at V and 7 bases at J, with 13 bases between. The CDR3 protein is CASSLGVRQPQHF. The CDR3 nucleotides read TGTGCCAGCAGCCTTGGGGTTAGGCAGCCCCAGCATTTT.

This clonotype was recorded many times. The CDR3 sequence: CSARDYSGGPGEQFF. The CDR3, as DNA: TGCAGTGCTAGAGATTACAGCGGGGGGCCGGGGGAGCAGTTCTTC. The chain couples TRBV20-1 to TRBJ2-1; 9 bases agree with TRBD2. Germline V gene lookup returns CDR1 DFQATT and CDR2 SNEGSKA (reference sequence). The CDR3 runs to 15 residues. Losses at the gene ends were 0 bases for V and 10 bases for J; bases not matched to a gene: 10.

In its sample, this clonotype was seen many times. This chain joins TRBV12-3 or TRBV12-4 and TRBJ1-5, with 7 nucleotides matching TRBD1. This CDR3 is built from 13 residues. Trimming at V came to 1 base and at J to 7 bases, leaving 1 base not matched to a gene. CDR3 in DNA: TGTGCCAGCAGTTTAGGGACAGGCCAGCCCCAGCATTTT. Amino acids: CASSLGTGQPQHF.

This clonotype was recorded a few times. The chain employs TRBV5-1 and TRBJ2-5; possible D gene TRBD1, 5 bases. The CDR3 loop spans 15 amino acids. The germline CDR1 and CDR2 sequences are SGHRS and YFSETQ. Trimming took 1 base from V and 5 from J, leaving 15 bases between them. CDR3 region: CASSLYPDPGETQYF. In DNA form, the CDR3 reads TGCGCCAGCAGCTTGTACCCTGACCCAGGGGAGACCCAGTACTTC. The full variable domain, its missing parts supplied by reference TRBV5-1 and TRBJ2-5, is KAGVTQTPRYLIKTRGQQVTLSCSPISGHRSVSWYQQTPGQGLQFLFEYFSETQRNKGNFPGRFSGRQFSNSRSEMNVSTLELGDSALYLCASSLYPDPGETQYFGPGTRLLVL.

This clonotype was counted a few times. J is TRBJ1-1 and V is TRBV18; no clear D gene. Germline V lookup: CDR1 KGHSH, CDR2 LQKENI. Trimming removed 0 bases at V and 1 base at J, with 6 bases between. The CDR3 sequence is 14 residues long. The CDR3 nucleotides are TGTGCCAGCTCACCACCCTCCAAGAACACTGAAGCTTTCTTT. Its translation: CASSPPSKNTEAFF.

This clonotype came up many times. The rearrangement uses TRBV20-1 and TRBJ2-5, with TRBD2 matching 9 bases. CDR1 is DFQATT and CDR2 is SNEGSKA in the germline V gene (reference sequence). The J segment lost 2 bases and the V segment lost 4 bases, leaving 8 bases of the junction unmatched. This CDR3 has 15 residues. CDR3 amino acids: CSANPTSGRQETQYF. The CDR3 coding sequence is TGCAGTGCTAACCCCACTAGCGGGCGTCAAGAGACCCAGTACTTC.

This clonotype was counted only a few times. This chain links TRBV3-1 with TRBJ1-1; D remains ambiguous. Germline values: CDR1 LGHDT, CDR2 YNNKEL (reference sequence). V was trimmed by 1 base and J by 6 bases, leaving 12 bases between them. The CDR3 consists of 14 residues. CDR3: CASSQVGWESEAFF. In DNA, the CDR3 is TGTGCCAGCAGCCAAGTGGGGTGGGAGTCTGAAGCTTTCTTT.

The chain combines TRBV20-1 with TRBJ1-1, with 7 bases matching TRBD1. The CDR3 totals 14 residues. Germline V gene sequence: CDR1 DFQATT, CDR2 SNEGSKA (reference sequence). This CDR3 is CSSPGGHMNTEAFF. CDR3 in DNA: TGCAGCTCTCCAGGGGGGCACATGAACACTGAAGCTTTCTTT.

The CDR3 coding sequence is TGCGCCAGCAGCATCGGGACGGACAGGGTTGGAAACACCATATATTTT. It codes for CASSIGTDRVGNTIYF. This chain links TRBV5-1 with TRBJ1-3; 8 nucleotides match TRBD1. Trimming at V came to 4 bases and at J to 3 bases, leaving 9 bases not matched to a gene. This CDR3 has 16 amino acids. Germline lookup yields CDR1 SGHRS and CDR2 YFSETQ.

This clonotype was seen only once. The chain links TRBV13 to TRBJ2-3, with 8 bases aligning to TRBD1. Germline-derived CDR1 and CDR2 are PRHDT and FYEKMQ (reference sequence). J was trimmed by 4 bases and V by 0 bases; bases with no gene match: 3. The CDR3 is 15 residues long. The CDR3 DNA follows: TGTGCCAGCAGCTTAGGGGACAGGGTAGCAGATACGCAGTATTTT. Translated: CASSLGDRVADTQYF.